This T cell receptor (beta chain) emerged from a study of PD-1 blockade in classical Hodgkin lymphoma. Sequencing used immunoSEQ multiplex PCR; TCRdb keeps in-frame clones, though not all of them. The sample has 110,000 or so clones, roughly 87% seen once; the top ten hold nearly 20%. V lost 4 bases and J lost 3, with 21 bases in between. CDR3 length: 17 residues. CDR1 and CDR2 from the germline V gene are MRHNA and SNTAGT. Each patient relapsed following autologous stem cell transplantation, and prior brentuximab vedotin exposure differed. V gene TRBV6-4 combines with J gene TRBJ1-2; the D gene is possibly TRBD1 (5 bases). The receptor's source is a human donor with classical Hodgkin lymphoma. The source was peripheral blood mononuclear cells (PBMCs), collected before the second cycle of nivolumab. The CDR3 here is CASSASALDWDHYGYTF. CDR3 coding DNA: TGTGCCAGCAGTGCTTCCGCCCTAGACTGGGACCACTATGGCTACACCTTC.